The clone carrying this T cell receptor beta chain has a count of ten or more. Its antigen is unidentified. The sample originates from a study of early T cells in non-severe SARS-CoV-2 infection. Overall study results and limits: Anti-spike CD8 responses were favored by VDJdb matching, which missed private and CD4 specificities.

Each CDR3 protein is one row after TCRdb ran MiXCR on the 5' RACE reads. Seen here are tens of thousands of distinct CDR3 sequences, about 6% observed once, and the top ten hold roughly 4.4%. The V and J ends lost 6 bases and 5 bases respectively, with 16 bases between them. The CDR3 totals 15 residues. The germline CDR1 and CDR2 sequences are MRHNA and SNTAGT. The sequence came from an adult who was a healthcare worker with PCR-confirmed SARS-CoV-2 infection or an uninfected control (not recorded which). The sequenced sample consisted of whole blood. The chain recombines TRBV6-4 with TRBJ2-2; weak D call: TRBD1 (6 bases). DNA for the CDR3: TGTGCCAGCAGAGGACCAGGGGACGGGACCGGGGAGCTGTTTTTT. Translating gives CASRGPGDGTGELFF.